This T cell receptor (beta chain) was observed in a study of neurological immune-mediated disorders. TCRdb fed the 5' RACE reads into MiXCR, producing one record per CDR3 protein. Among 40,000 to 55,000 distinct CDR3 sequences listed, roughly 3% were seen once. V was cut by 5 bases and J by 3 bases, with 8 bases left in between. Germline lookup yields CDR1 SGHTA and CDR2 FQGNSA. The CDR3 consists of 13 residues. This clonotype was seen at least ten times. This receptor was identified in a woman in her forties or fifties with multiple sclerosis. Material for sequencing was PBMCs. This chain uses TRBV7-2 with TRBJ1-5; D is unresolved. The CDR3 here is CASSNTDNQPQHF. The CDR3 nucleotides read TGTGCCAGCAGCAACACGGACAATCAGCCCCAGCATTTT.